A single TCR beta chain is shown here with its context. What it binds is not known. Germline V gene lookup returns CDR1 LGHNA and CDR2 YNFKEQ. V was pared by 6 bases and J by 0 bases, with 6 bases of the junction left unmatched. This CDR3 has 16 residues. The sample comes from a study of T-cell memory formation after mild COVID-19. General observations from the study: In pre-infection memory, a portion of responding clones appeared, which suggested that cross-reactive memory joined.

TCRdb re-derived calls from the 5' RACE reads in MiXCR, one entry per CDR3 protein. The sample lists around 470,000 distinct CDR3 sequences, around 19% occurring once. The rearrangement links TRBV4-2 to TRBJ2-7; 12 positions agree with TRBD2. Sequencing was done on a sample of PBMCs or a T cell subset sorted from them (not recorded which). This clonotype was obtained from an adult woman who had mild COVID-19 (a few samples of this study predate the infection). Cell type and time point are not known. The CDR3, as DNA: TGTGCCAGCAGTCGCCTACTAGCGGGAGGCTCCTACGAGCAGTACTTC. Translation: CASSRLLAGGSYEQYF.